Given below is one T cell receptor (beta chain) in context. Its antigen is not known. The V end lost 5 bases, the J end lost 2 bases, and 9 bases lay between the germline ends. The CDR3 has 13 amino acids. Germline V CDR1 and CDR2: WNHNN, SYGVQD (reference sequence). PCR was performed using 60 Vbeta and 13 Jbeta primers. This table comes from immunoSEQ multiplex PCR, and its TCRdb copy is limited to in-frame clones, with some not included. The sample data list tens of thousands of clones. This sample was included in a study of cytomegalovirus exposure and HLA in healthy donors. General observations from the study: Previous analysis showed most TCR beta V segments were productive about 90% or about 30% of the time.

The chain uses TRBV10-1 and TRBJ1-2; D possibly corresponds to TRBD1 (5 bases). The sequencing sample was made of PBMCs. This TCR came from a woman in her 40s in good health and CMV-seropositive. The CDR3 spells CASSPTANYGYTF. The CDR3 region has the DNA TGCGCCAGCAGTCCGACAGCGAACTATGGCTACACCTTC.